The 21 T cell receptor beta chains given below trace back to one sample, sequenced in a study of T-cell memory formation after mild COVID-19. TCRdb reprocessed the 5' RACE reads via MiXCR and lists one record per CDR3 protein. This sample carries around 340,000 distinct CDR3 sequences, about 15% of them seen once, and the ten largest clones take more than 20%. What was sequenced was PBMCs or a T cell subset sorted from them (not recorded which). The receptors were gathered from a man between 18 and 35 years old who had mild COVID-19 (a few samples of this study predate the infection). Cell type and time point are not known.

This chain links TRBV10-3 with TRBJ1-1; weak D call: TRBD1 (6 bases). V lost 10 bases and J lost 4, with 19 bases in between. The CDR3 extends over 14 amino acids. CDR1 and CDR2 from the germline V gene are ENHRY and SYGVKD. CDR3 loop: CATNRPGHLTEAFF. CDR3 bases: TGTGCCACAAACCGACCGGGACACCTCACTGAAGCTTTCTTT.

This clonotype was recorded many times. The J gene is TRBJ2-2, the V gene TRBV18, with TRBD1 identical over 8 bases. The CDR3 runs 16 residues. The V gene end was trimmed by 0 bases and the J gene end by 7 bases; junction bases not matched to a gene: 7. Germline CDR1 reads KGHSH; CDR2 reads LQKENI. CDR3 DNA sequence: TGTGCCAGCTCACCACCGGACAGGGCATTAATCGGGGAGCTGTTTTTT. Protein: CASSPPDRALIGELFF. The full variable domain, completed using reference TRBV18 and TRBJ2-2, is NAGVMQNPRHLVRRRGQEARLRCSPMKGHSHVYWYRQLPEEGLKFMVYLQKENIIDESGMPKERFSAEFPKEGPSILRIQQVVRGDSAAYFCASSPPDRALIGELFFGEGSRLTVL.

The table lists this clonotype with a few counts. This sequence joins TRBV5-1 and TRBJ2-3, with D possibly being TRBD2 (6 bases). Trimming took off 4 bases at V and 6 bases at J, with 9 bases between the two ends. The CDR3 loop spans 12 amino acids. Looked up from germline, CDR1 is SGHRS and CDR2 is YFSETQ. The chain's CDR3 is CASSAEGDTQYF. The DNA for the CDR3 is TGCGCCAGCAGCGCGGAGGGCGATACGCAGTATTTT.

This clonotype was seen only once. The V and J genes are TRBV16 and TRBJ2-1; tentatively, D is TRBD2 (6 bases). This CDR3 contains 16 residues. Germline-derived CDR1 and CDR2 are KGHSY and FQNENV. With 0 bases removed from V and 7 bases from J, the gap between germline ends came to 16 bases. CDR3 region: CASSQSKGLIGNEQFF. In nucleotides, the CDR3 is TGTGCCAGCAGCCAATCTAAGGGACTCATTGGGAATGAGCAGTTCTTC.

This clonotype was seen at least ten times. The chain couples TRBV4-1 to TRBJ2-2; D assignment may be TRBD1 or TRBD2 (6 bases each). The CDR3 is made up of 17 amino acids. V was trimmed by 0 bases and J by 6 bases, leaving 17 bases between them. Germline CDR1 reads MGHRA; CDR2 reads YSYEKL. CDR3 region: CASSQDPWGARSGELFF. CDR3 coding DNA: TGCGCCAGCAGCCAAGATCCCTGGGGGGCCAGGTCCGGGGAGCTGTTTTTT.

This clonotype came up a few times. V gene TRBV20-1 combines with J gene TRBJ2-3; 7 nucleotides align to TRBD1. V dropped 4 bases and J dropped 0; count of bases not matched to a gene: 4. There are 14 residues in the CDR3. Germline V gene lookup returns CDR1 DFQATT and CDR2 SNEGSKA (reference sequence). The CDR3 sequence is CSANRQGSTDTQYF. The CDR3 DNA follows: TGCAGTGCTAACAGACAGGGCAGCACAGATACGCAGTATTTT.

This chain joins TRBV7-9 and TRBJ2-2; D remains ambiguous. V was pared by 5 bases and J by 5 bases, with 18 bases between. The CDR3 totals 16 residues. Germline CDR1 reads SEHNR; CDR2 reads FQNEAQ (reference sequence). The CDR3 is CASSLIWPARTGELFF. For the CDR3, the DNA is TGTGCCAGCAGCCTAATTTGGCCAGCGAGAACCGGGGAGCTGTTTTTT.

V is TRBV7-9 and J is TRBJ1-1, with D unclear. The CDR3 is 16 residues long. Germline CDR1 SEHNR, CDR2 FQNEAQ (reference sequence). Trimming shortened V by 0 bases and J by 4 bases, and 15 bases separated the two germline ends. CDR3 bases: TGTGCCAGCAGCTTAGCGTCGGTACAGCCGGTCACTGAAGCTTTCTTT. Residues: CASSLASVQPVTEAFF.

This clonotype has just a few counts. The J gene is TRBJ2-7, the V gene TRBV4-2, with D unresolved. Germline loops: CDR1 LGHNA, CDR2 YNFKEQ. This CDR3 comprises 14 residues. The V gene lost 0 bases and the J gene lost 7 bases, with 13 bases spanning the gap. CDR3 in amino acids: CASSQDSTSREQYF. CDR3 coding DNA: TGTGCCAGCAGCCAAGATTCCACTTCGAGGGAGCAGTACTTC.

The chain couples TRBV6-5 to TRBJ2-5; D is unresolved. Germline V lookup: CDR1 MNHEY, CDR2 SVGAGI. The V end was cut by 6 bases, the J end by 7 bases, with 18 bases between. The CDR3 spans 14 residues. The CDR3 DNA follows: TGTGCCAGCAGATACCAGACTGATTTCGCGACCCAGTACTTC. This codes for CASRYQTDFATQYF.

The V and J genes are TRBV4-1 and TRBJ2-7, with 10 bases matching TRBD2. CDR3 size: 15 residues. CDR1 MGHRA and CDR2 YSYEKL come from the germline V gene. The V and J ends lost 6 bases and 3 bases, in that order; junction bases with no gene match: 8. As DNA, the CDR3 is TGCGCCAGCAGTCAGGGTAGCGGGGGGTTCTACGAGCAGTACTTC. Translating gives CASSQGSGGFYEQYF.

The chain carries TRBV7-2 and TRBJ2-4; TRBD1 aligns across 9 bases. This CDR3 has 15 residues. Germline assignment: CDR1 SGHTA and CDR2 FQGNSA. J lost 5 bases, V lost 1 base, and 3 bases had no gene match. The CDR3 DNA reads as TGTGCCAGCAGCTTAGACAGGGGGCCCCAAAACATTCAGTACTTC. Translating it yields CASSLDRGPQNIQYF.

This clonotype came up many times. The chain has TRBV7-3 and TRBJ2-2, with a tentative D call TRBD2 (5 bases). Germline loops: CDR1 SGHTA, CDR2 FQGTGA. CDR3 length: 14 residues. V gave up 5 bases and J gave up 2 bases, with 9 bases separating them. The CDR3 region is CASSRTVNTGELFF. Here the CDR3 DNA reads TGTGCCAGCAGCCGGACTGTTAACACCGGGGAGCTGTTTTTT.

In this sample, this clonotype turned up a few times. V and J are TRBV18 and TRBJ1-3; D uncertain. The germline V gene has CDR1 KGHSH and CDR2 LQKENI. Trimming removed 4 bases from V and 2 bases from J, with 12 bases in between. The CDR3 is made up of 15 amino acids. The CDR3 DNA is TGTGCCAGCTCACTGGGTCGGCAGACTGGAAACACCATATATTTT. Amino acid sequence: CASSLGRQTGNTIYF.

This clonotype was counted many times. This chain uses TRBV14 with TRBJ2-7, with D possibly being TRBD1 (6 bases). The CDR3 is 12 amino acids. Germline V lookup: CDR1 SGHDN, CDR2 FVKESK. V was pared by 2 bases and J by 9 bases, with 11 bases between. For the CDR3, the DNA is TGTGCCAGCAGCCAAAGTTCAGGGGTGCAGTACTTC. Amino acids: CASSQSSGVQYF.

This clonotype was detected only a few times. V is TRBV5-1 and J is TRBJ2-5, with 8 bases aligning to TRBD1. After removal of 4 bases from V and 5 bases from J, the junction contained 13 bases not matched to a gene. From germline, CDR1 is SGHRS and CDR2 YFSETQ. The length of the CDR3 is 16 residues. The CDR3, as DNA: TGCGCCAGCAGCCCCGGGCTCGGACAGGGTTGGGAGACCCAGTACTTC. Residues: CASSPGLGQGWETQYF.

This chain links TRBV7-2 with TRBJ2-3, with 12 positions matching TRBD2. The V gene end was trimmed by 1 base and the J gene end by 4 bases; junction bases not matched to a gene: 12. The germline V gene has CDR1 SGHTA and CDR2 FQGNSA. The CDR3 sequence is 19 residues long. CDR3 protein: CASSLGLTSGGAGADTQYF. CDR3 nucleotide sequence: TGTGCCAGCAGCTTAGGTTTGACTAGCGGGGGAGCCGGGGCAGATACGCAGTATTTT.

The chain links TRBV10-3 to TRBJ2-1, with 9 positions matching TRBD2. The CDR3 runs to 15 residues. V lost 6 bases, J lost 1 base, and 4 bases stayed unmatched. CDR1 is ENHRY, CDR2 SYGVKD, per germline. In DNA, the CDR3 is TGTGCCATCAGAATGCGGGGGGGGTCCTACAATGAGCAGTTCTTC. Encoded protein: CAIRMRGGSYNEQFF.

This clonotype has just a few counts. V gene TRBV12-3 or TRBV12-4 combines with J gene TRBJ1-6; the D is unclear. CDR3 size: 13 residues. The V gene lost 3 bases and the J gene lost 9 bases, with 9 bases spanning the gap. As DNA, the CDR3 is TGTGCCAGCAGTTTGGTGGTTGGTTCACCCCTCCACTTT. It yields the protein CASSLVVGSPLHF.

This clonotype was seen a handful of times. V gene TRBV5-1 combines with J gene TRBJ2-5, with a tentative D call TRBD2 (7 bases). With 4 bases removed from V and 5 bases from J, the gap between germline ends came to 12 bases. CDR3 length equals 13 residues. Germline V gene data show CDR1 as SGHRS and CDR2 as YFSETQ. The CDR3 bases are TGCGCCAGCAGCGCGGGGGCTTGGGAGACCCAGTACTTC. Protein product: CASSAGAWETQYF.

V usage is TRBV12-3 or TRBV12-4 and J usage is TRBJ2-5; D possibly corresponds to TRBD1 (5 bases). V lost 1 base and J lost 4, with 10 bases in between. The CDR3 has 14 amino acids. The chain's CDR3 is CASSLGAGLETQYF. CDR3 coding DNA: TGTGCCAGCAGTTTAGGGGCAGGGCTAGAGACCCAGTACTTC.